The 19 T cell receptor beta chains presented below share a single source sample, sequenced in a study of blood T cell repertoires in COVID-19. Some clones are missing from TCRdb's copy, which holds only in-frame ones; the method was immunoSEQ multiplex PCR. This sample has some 170,000 clones, with about three quarters found just once. The source material was peripheral blood. All receptors come from a man between 60 and 75 years old with acute or convalescent COVID-19.

The genes are TRBV5-1 and TRBJ1-1; D is unclear. Trimming left V 2 bases short and J 2 bases short, with 10 bases between. The germline gives CDR1 SGHRS, CDR2 YFSETQ. The CDR3 contains 14 residues. DNA of the CDR3: TGCGCCAGCAGCTTCGCCTACTTCAACACTGAAGCTTTCTTT. Protein product: CASSFAYFNTEAFF. The variable domain in full, with the rest retrieved from reference TRBV5-1 and TRBJ1-1, is KAGVTQTPRYLIKTRGQQVTLSCSPISGHRSVSWYQQTPGQGLQFLFEYFSETQRNKGNFPGRFSGRQFSNSRSEMNVSTLELGDSALYLCASSFAYFNTEAFFGQGTRLTVV.

The rearrangement links TRBV7-2 to TRBJ1-2; D is perhaps TRBD1 (5 bases). Trimming pared 8 bases from V and 3 bases from J, leaving 28 bases between. The CDR3 runs to 18 residues. In germline, CDR1 is SGHTA, CDR2 FQGNSA. In DNA form, the CDR3 reads TGTGCCAGCGGGAGGGGAGGTTCAGGGTCCCAGAGACACTATGGCTACACCTTC. As protein: CASGRGGSGSQRHYGYTF.

The chain uses TRBV10-3 and TRBJ1-2; 7 nucleotides match TRBD1. With V trimmed by 4 bases and J by 8 bases, 7 bases remained unmatched. CDR1 is ENHRY and CDR2 is SYGVKD in the germline V gene. The CDR3 contains 13 residues. Written as DNA, the CDR3 is TGTGCCATCAGTGGACAGGGCGAAGTGGGCTACACCTTC. Protein product: CAISGQGEVGYTF.

This clone has more than one count but fewer than ten. The CDR3: CASSEIGTGVNEQFF. CDR3 DNA sequence: TGTGCCAGCAGTGAAATCGGGACAGGGGTCAATGAGCAGTTCTTC. J is TRBJ2-1 and V is TRBV2; the match to TRBD1 covers 10 bases. The germline V gene has CDR1 SNHLY and CDR2 FYNNEI. Trimming at V came to 2 bases and at J to 6 bases, leaving 4 bases not matched to a gene. The CDR3 extends over 15 amino acids.

The CDR3 region has the DNA TGCGCCAGCAGCCCGCCCGGGATAGTGAACACTGAAGCTTTCTTT. This translates into CASSPPGIVNTEAFF. The rearrangement uses TRBV4-1 and TRBJ1-1; D uncertain. The CDR3 totals 15 residues. Germline V gene lookup returns CDR1 MGHRA and CDR2 YSYEKL. With 4 bases removed from V and 0 bases from J, the gap between germline ends came to 12 bases.

The chain joins TRBV7-9 to TRBJ2-6; weak D call: TRBD2 (6 bases). Trimming removed 4 bases from V and 4 bases from J, with 20 bases in between. CDR1 and CDR2 (germline): SEHNR, FQNEAQ (reference sequence). This CDR3 contains 18 residues. The CDR3 nucleotides are TGTGCCAGCAGCTATAGGCAGGGAACTAGCTCCGGGGCCAACGTCCTGACTTTC. This sequence encodes CASSYRQGTSSGANVLTF.

The V call is TRBV5-6, the J call TRBJ2-3, with 11 positions matching TRBD2. The CDR3 totals 18 residues. J was trimmed by 7 bases and V by 2 bases; bases with no gene match: 15. CDR1 is SGHDT, CDR2 YYEEEE, per germline. CDR3 sequence (DNA): TGTGCCAGCAGCTTCCAATTTAGCGGGGGGGCTACTAGTTATACGCAGTATTTT. Translation gives CASSFQFSGGATSYTQYF.

The CDR3 is CATEPERLSGANVLTF. The CDR3 bases are TGTGCCACCGAGCCGGAGAGACTCTCTGGGGCCAACGTCCTGACTTTC. The rearrangement uses TRBV28 and TRBJ2-6; D is unresolved. Trimming cost V 10 bases and J 0 bases, with 16 bases left between them. Germline lookup yields CDR1 MDHEN and CDR2 SYDVKM. The CDR3 extends over 16 amino acids.

The gene calls are TRBV7-9 and TRBJ2-5, with 11 nucleotides matching TRBD1. The CDR3 extends over 18 amino acids. Germline trimming cut 5 bases from V and 5 bases from J; bases unmatched to any gene: 16. Germline CDR1 reads SEHNR; CDR2 reads FQNEAQ (reference sequence). CDR3 amino acids: CASSPGTGGLRPGETQYF. The CDR3 nucleotides read TGTGCCAGCAGCCCGGGGACAGGGGGTCTTCGCCCCGGGGAGACCCAGTACTTC.

The chain joins TRBV2 to TRBJ1-6, with 10 bases that match TRBD1. Germline V gene sequence: CDR1 SNHLY, CDR2 FYNNEI. V lost 7 bases to trimming and J lost 14 bases; unmatched junction nucleotides: 11. The CDR3 loop spans 14 amino acids. CDR3 amino acids: CASILTGTGDTLHF. CDR3 sequence (DNA): TGTGCCAGCATTTTAACCGGGACAGGGGATACCCTCCACTTT.

The rearrangement uses TRBV3-1 (or the pseudogene TRBV3-2) and TRBJ1-1, with D possibly being TRBD1 (6 bases). CDR1 is LGHDT and CDR2 is YNNKEL in the germline V gene (reference sequence). Trimming stripped 0 bases from V and 6 bases from J, with 11 bases between. CDR3 length: 14 residues. DNA of the CDR3: TGTGCCAGCAGCCAAGAATTGAGGGGGTCTGAAGCTTTCTTT. Protein: CASSQELRGSEAFF.

The chain joins TRBV5-8 to TRBJ1-3; 8 positions match TRBD1. J gave up 0 bases and V 2 bases, and 7 bases lay outside the gene matches. CDR3 length equals 17 residues. Germline V gene sequence: CDR1 SGHTS, CDR2 YDEGEE. CDR3 sequence reads: CASSLDTGGSSGNTIYF. For the CDR3, the DNA is TGTGCCAGCAGCTTAGACACAGGGGGGTCCTCTGGAAACACCATATATTTT.

The DNA for the CDR3 is TGCGCCAGCAGCGGGACTAGCGGGGCGCAGTATTTT. This sequence encodes CASSGTSGAQYF. This chain links TRBV5-1 with TRBJ2-3; 13 positions match TRBD2. There are 12 residues in the CDR3. Germline loops: CDR1 SGHRS, CDR2 YFSETQ. J gave up 10 bases and V 4 bases, and 0 bases lay outside the gene matches. Based on the CDR3 plus reference TRBV5-1 and TRBJ2-3, the full variable domain is KAGVTQTPRYLIKTRGQQVTLSCSPISGHRSVSWYQQTPGQGLQFLFEYFSETQRNKGNFPGRFSGRQFSNSRSEMNVSTLELGDSALYLCASSGTSGAQYFGPGTRLTVL.

This chain joins TRBV18 and TRBJ1-4; 8 bases are a match to TRBD1. Germline trimming cut 3 bases from V and 4 bases from J; bases unmatched to any gene: 4. The CDR3 consists of 15 residues. In germline, CDR1 is KGHSH, CDR2 LQKENI. CDR3 sequence reads: CASSPGQAGNEKLFF. The CDR3 DNA follows: TGTGCCAGCTCACCGGGACAGGCGGGTAATGAAAAACTGTTTTTT.

This clone showed up just a few times. J is TRBJ2-7 and V is TRBV5-1; D might be TRBD1 (5 bases). V was cut by 4 bases and J by 2 bases, with 13 bases left in between. Germline CDR1 reads SGHRS; CDR2 reads YFSETQ. CDR3 length: 14 residues. The CDR3 protein is CASSADRPTYEQYF. Written as DNA, the CDR3 is TGCGCCAGCAGCGCCGACAGACCTACCTACGAGCAGTACTTC. Looking up the rest from reference TRBV5-1 and TRBJ2-7 gives the full variable domain: KAGVTQTPRYLIKTRGQQVTLSCSPISGHRSVSWYQQTPGQGLQFLFEYFSETQRNKGNFPGRFSGRQFSNSRSEMNVSTLELGDSALYLCASSADRPTYEQYFGPGTRLTVT.

The chain recombines TRBV6-5 with TRBJ1-2; 7 positions agree with TRBD1. Trimming at V came to 1 base and at J to 1 base, leaving 3 bases not matched to a gene. CDR1 is MNHEY, CDR2 SVGAGI, per germline. This CDR3 has 15 residues. The CDR3: CASSYFQGDNYGYTF. The CDR3 DNA reads TGTGCCAGCAGTTACTTTCAGGGGGATAACTATGGCTACACCTTC.

CDR3 sequence: CASSQDGQNTGELFF. The CDR3 nucleotides read TGCGCCAGCAGCCAAGATGGCCAGAACACCGGGGAGCTGTTTTTT. The chain carries TRBV4-3 and TRBJ2-2; no definite D call. Trimming cost V 0 bases and J 1 base, with 6 bases left between them. The CDR3 is made up of 15 amino acids. Germline V gene lookup returns CDR1 LGHNA and CDR2 YSLEER.

The rearrangement links TRBV5-4 to TRBJ2-1; TRBD2 agrees at 11 bases. V lost 6 bases to trimming and J lost 5 bases; unmatched junction nucleotides: 4. There are 14 residues in the CDR3. In germline, CDR1 is SGHNT, CDR2 YYREEE (reference sequence). CDR3 nucleotide sequence: TGTGCCAGCAAACTAGCGGGGGATAACAATGAGCAGTTCTTC. Translation: CASKLAGDNNEQFF.

Concerning this clone: Distinct nucleotide sequences in the sample also encode this CDR3. This chain connects TRBV19 to TRBJ1-1, with D perhaps matching TRBD1 (5 bases). CDR3 length: 14 residues. CDR1 and CDR2 from the germline V gene are LNHDA and SQIVND (reference sequence). V lost 2 bases to trimming and J lost 0 bases, with 7 bases between them. Here the CDR3 reads CASSIQGLNTEAFF. The CDR3 coding sequence is TGTGCCAGTAGTATACAGGGCCTGAACACTGAAGCTTTCTTT.